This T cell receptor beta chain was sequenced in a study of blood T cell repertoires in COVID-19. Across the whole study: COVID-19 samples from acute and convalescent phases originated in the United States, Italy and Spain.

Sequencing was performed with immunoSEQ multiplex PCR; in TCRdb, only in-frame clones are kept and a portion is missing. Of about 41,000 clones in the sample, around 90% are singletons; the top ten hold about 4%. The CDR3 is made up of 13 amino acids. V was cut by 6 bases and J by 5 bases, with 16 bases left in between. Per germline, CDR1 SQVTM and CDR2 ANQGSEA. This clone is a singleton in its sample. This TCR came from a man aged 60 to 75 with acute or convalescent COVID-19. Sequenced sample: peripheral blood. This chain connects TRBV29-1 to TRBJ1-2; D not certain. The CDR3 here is CSVEDPGVYGYTF. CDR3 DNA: TGCAGCGTCGAGGATCCGGGTGTTTATGGCTACACCTTC.